The 25 T cell receptor beta chains listed next were all sequenced from one sample in a study of CD8 T cells in Susac syndrome. With random hexamers, roughly 0.5 to 1 ug RNA was reverse transcribed. Using its own MiXCR run on the immunoSEQ multiplex PCR reads, TCRdb lists one record per CDR3 protein. The data show over 100,000 distinct CDR3 sequences, 96% seen once. Material for sequencing was CD4+ T cells from PBMCs. These receptors originate from a human donor with Susac syndrome.

CDR3 bases: TGCGCCAGCAGCCTAACTAGGGGTGACAATGAGCAGTTCTTC. Translating gives CASSLTRGDNEQFF. The V gene is TRBV5-1, the J gene TRBJ2-1; D could derive from TRBD1 or TRBD2 (5 bases each). With 4 bases removed from V and 5 bases from J, the gap between germline ends came to 13 bases. CDR1 is SGHRS, CDR2 YFSETQ, per germline. The CDR3 loop spans 14 amino acids. Using reference TRBV5-1 and TRBJ2-1 for the parts outside the CDR3, the full variable domain is KAGVTQTPRYLIKTRGQQVTLSCSPISGHRSVSWYQQTPGQGLQFLFEYFSETQRNKGNFPGRFSGRQFSNSRSEMNVSTLELGDSALYLCASSLTRGDNEQFFGPGTRLTVL.

The chain has TRBV15 and TRBJ2-1; D possibly corresponds to TRBD1 (5 bases). Germline lookup yields CDR1 LNHNV and CDR2 YYDKDF (reference sequence). V lost 1 base and J 4 bases, leaving 5 bases between the germline ends. The length of the CDR3 is 13 residues. The CDR3 region is CATSRGQYNEQFF. CDR3 DNA: TGTGCCACCAGCAGAGGACAGTACAATGAGCAGTTCTTC.

The gene calls are TRBV20-1 and TRBJ1-2; 12 bases line up with TRBD1. The germline V gene has CDR1 DFQATT and CDR2 SNEGSKA (reference sequence). Trimming at V came to 6 bases and at J to 2 bases, leaving 7 bases not matched to a gene. The CDR3 has 15 amino acids. The CDR3 DNA follows: TGCAGTGCCCCGGGACAGGGGGCGAGAAACTATGGCTACACCTTC. Translated, it gives CSAPGQGARNYGYTF.

This sequence joins TRBV5-1 and TRBJ2-5; the D is unclear. Trimming removed 2 bases from V and 4 bases from J, with 9 bases in between. The CDR3 length is 13 residues. Germline V lookup: CDR1 SGHRS, CDR2 YFSETQ. The CDR3 DNA is TGCGCCAGCAGCTTAGGTATGGGAGAGACCCAGTACTTC. Translated: CASSLGMGETQYF.

V gene TRBV29-1 combines with J gene TRBJ1-2; D is uncertain. Germline V gene sequence: CDR1 SQVTM, CDR2 ANQGSEA. This CDR3 comprises 17 residues. With 6 bases removed from V and 6 bases from J, the gap between germline ends came to 29 bases. CDR3 protein: CSVHQAIGAAREDGYTF. CDR3 nucleotide sequence: TGCAGCGTCCATCAGGCGATCGGAGCTGCTCGAGAGGATGGCTACACCTTC. The complete variable domain, with remaining parts taken from reference TRBV29-1 and TRBJ1-2, reads SAVISQKPSRDICQRGTSLTIQCQVDSQVTMMFWYRQQPGQSLTLIATANQGSEATYESGFVIDKFPISRPNLTFSTLTVSNMSPEDSSIYLCSVHQAIGAAREDGYTFGSGTRLTVV.

This clonotype was counted a single time. The rearrangement links TRBV30 to TRBJ2-7, with 9 bases matching TRBD1. With 0 bases clipped from V and 4 bases from J, the junction kept 4 bases outside the gene matches. The CDR3 sequence is 14 residues long. Germline CDR1 reads GTSNPN; CDR2 reads SVGIG (reference sequence). The CDR3 nucleotides are TGTGCCTGGAGTGTACGGGACAGGGCGTACGAGCAGTACTTC. It is translated as CAWSVRDRAYEQYF.

The V and J genes are TRBV6-5 and TRBJ2-1; perhaps TRBD1 as D (6 bases). Trimming removed 2 bases at V and 8 bases at J, with 13 bases between. Germline CDR1 is MNHEY and CDR2 is SVGAGI. The CDR3 totals 14 residues. As DNA, the CDR3 is TGTGCCAGCAGTTACCGCAGGGGTATCCATGAGCAGTTCTTC. This sequence encodes CASSYRRGIHEQFF.

The chain employs TRBV3-1 and TRBJ2-1; 8 nucleotides match TRBD2. Germline CDR1 reads LGHDT; CDR2 reads YNNKEL (reference sequence). With V trimmed by 2 bases and J by 8 bases, 11 bases remained unmatched. This CDR3 is 16 amino acids long. CDR3 sequence (DNA): TGTGCCAGCAGCCAACACGGGACTAGAGTAGTTGATGAGCAGTTCTTC. Its protein product is CASSQHGTRVVDEQFF.

This chain links TRBV3-1 with TRBJ1-3; possibly TRBD1 for D (6 bases). V was trimmed by 1 base and J by 7 bases, leaving 11 bases between them. The CDR3 contains 14 residues. Looked up from germline, CDR1 is LGHDT and CDR2 is YNNKEL (reference sequence). The CDR3 reads CASSQGLGGNTIYF. CDR3 nucleotides: TGTGCCAGCAGCCAAGGGCTAGGGGGGAACACCATATATTTT.

The V and J genes are TRBV14 and TRBJ2-2; D tentatively reads TRBD1 or TRBD2 (5 bases each). V was cut by 1 base and J by 4 bases, with 19 bases left in between. The CDR3 runs 18 residues. CDR1 and CDR2 from the germline V gene are SGHDN and FVKESK. The CDR3 bases are TGTGCCAGCAGCCAAGTTTGGGGGACGTCACGATCCACCGGGGAGCTGTTTTTT. It translates to CASSQVWGTSRSTGELFF.

The rearrangement links TRBV4-2 to TRBJ2-3, with TRBD2 matching over 8 bases. Germline V lookup: CDR1 LGHNA, CDR2 YNFKEQ. J lost 1 base, V lost 0 bases, and 6 bases had no gene match. The CDR3 spans 17 residues. In DNA form, the CDR3 reads TGTGCCAGCAGCCAAGATCCTAGCGGGCACGGCACAGATACGCAGTATTTT. Protein product: CASSQDPSGHGTDTQYF.

The chain couples TRBV7-8 to TRBJ2-7; the D call may be TRBD1 or TRBD2 (5 bases each). With 3 bases removed from V and 3 bases from J, the gap between germline ends came to 15 bases. This CDR3 comprises 15 residues. Germline CDR1 and CDR2: SGHVS and FQNEAQ. CDR3 sequence reads: CASSLGEAARYEQYF. The CDR3 DNA reads TGTGCCAGCAGCTTGGGGGAAGCAGCCCGCTACGAGCAGTACTTC.

This sequence joins TRBV18 and TRBJ2-3; D might be TRBD1 (6 bases). V lost 1 base, J lost 10 bases, and 12 bases lay in between. Per germline, CDR1 KGHSH and CDR2 LQKENI. This CDR3 has 13 residues. In DNA form, the CDR3 reads TGTGCCAGCTCACCACACGACTCAGGGGCGCAGTATTTT. Amino acid sequence: CASSPHDSGAQYF.

The V gene is TRBV30, the J gene TRBJ2-3; D gene unclear. V was shortened by 3 bases and J by 6 bases, with 13 bases between the two germline ends. The germline V gene encodes CDR1 GTSNPN and CDR2 SVGIG (reference sequence). The CDR3 has 13 amino acids. CDR3 sequence reads: CAWSRSSFDTQYF. The CDR3 DNA follows: TGTGCCTGGAGCCGGTCCAGTTTCGATACGCAGTATTTT.

This clonotype was picked up one time. V and J are TRBV4-2 and TRBJ1-1; D is possibly TRBD1 (5 bases). Trimming took 0 bases from V and 11 from J, leaving 16 bases between them. There are 14 residues in the CDR3. Germline lookup yields CDR1 LGHNA and CDR2 YNFKEQ. Written as DNA, the CDR3 is TGTGCCAGCAGCCAAGATAGTGTCGGGACCCGTGCTTTCTTT. Protein product: CASSQDSVGTRAFF.

This chain links TRBV20-1 with TRBJ2-7, with 10 bases identical to TRBD2. This CDR3 is built from 14 residues. Trimming at V came to 3 bases and at J to 7 bases, leaving 9 bases not matched to a gene. Germline V gene data show CDR1 as DFQATT and CDR2 as SNEGSKA (reference sequence). CDR3 coding DNA: TGCAGTGCTAGTCTAGCGGGAGCTTCGGGGGAGCAGTACTTC. Translating gives CSASLAGASGEQYF.

The DNA for the CDR3 is TGTGCCAGCAGCTTGAGGGATGGCGGCTACACCTTC. Protein product: CASSLRDGGYTF. V is TRBV5-6 and J is TRBJ1-2; D gene unclear. Trimming cost V 1 base and J 8 bases, with 9 bases left between them. The CDR3 extends over 12 amino acids. CDR1 and CDR2 from the germline V gene are SGHDT and YYEEEE. Looking up the rest from reference TRBV5-6 and TRBJ1-2 gives the full variable domain: DAGVTQSPTHLIKTRGQQVTLRCSPKSGHDTVSWYQQALGQGPQFIFQYYEEEERQRGNFPDRFSGHQFPNYSSELNVNALLLGDSALYLCASSLRDGGYTFGSGTRLTVV.

This chain joins TRBV19 and TRBJ2-1; D may be TRBD2 (5 bases). This CDR3 has 15 residues. CDR1 LNHDA and CDR2 SQIVND come from the germline V gene (reference sequence). Trimming took off 5 bases at V and 2 bases at J, with 13 bases between the two ends. As DNA, the CDR3 is TGTGCCAGTAGTCCCCGGGAAGCGGCCTACAATGAGCAGTTCTTC. This gives the protein CASSPREAAYNEQFF.

This clonotype came up once. The rearrangement uses TRBV5-1 and TRBJ2-2; D might be TRBD2 (6 bases). Trimming removed 4 bases from V and 2 bases from J, with 9 bases in between. Per the germline V gene, CDR1 is SGHRS and CDR2 is YFSETQ. The CDR3 spans 14 residues. The CDR3 DNA is TGCGCCAGCAGCGGGGGGATAAACACCGGGGAGCTGTTTTTT. Amino acids: CASSGGINTGELFF.

The sample holds a few counts of this clonotype. The CDR3 is CAWSVPGQGYTF. CDR3 nucleotides: TGTGCCTGGAGTGTACCAGGGCAAGGCTACACCTTC. V is TRBV30 and J is TRBJ1-2; D perhaps matches TRBD1 (5 bases). This CDR3 is built from 12 residues. Between the trimmed V and J ends, which lost 0 bases and 8 bases, there was a span of 10 bases. Germline V gene data show CDR1 as GTSNPN and CDR2 as SVGIG (reference sequence).

This CDR3 reads CATSQTGSAPEQFF. The CDR3 bases are TGTGCCACCAGCCAGACAGGGAGTGCACCTGAGCAGTTCTTC. The chain uses TRBV24-1 and TRBJ2-1; 7 nucleotides align to TRBD1. V lost 7 bases to trimming and J lost 9 bases; unmatched junction nucleotides: 11. Per germline, CDR1 KGHDR and CDR2 SFDVKD. The CDR3 is 14 amino acids.

CDR3 in amino acids: CASSELGGDGNEQFF. Here the CDR3 DNA reads TGCGCCAGCAGCGAACTCGGGGGGGACGGGAATGAGCAGTTCTTC. J is TRBJ2-1 and V is TRBV5-1, with 8 bases aligning to TRBD2. Germline V gene lookup returns CDR1 SGHRS and CDR2 YFSETQ. This CDR3 region has 15 residues. Germline trimming cut 4 bases from V and 7 bases from J; bases unmatched to any gene: 10.

The chain links TRBV5-6 to TRBJ2-7, with D possibly being TRBD1 (7 bases). This CDR3 has 15 amino acids. Trimming left V 3 bases short and J 5 bases short, with 18 bases between. Germline lookup yields CDR1 SGHDT and CDR2 YYEEEE. The CDR3 is CASSSTGRSANEQYF. DNA for the CDR3: TGTGCCAGCAGCTCGACAGGGAGGAGTGCCAACGAGCAGTACTTC.

The chain has TRBV9 and TRBJ2-2; D perhaps matches TRBD2 (5 bases). The germline gives CDR1 SGDLS, CDR2 YYNGEE. The CDR3 runs to 15 residues. V lost 6 bases and J 0 bases, leaving 12 bases between the germline ends. The CDR3 loop reads CASNMRGTNTGELFF. The DNA for the CDR3 is TGTGCCAGCAACATGAGAGGGACGAACACCGGGGAGCTGTTTTTT.

V and J are TRBV20-1 and TRBJ1-5; TRBD1 matches at 7 bases. With 6 bases clipped from V and 1 base from J, the junction kept 12 bases outside the gene matches. The CDR3 loop spans 16 amino acids. In germline, CDR1 is DFQATT, CDR2 SNEGSKA (reference sequence). The CDR3 is CSASGATGKSNQPQHF. CDR3 DNA sequence: TGCAGTGCCAGTGGGGCGACAGGGAAGAGCAATCAGCCCCAGCATTTT.